This TCR beta chain was recorded in a study of blood T cell repertoires in COVID-19. At the level of the study: The cDNA or gDNA used as material had been derived from T cells, B-cell-depleted T cells, or PBMCs.

The J segment lost 1 base and the V segment lost 6 bases, leaving 13 bases of the junction unmatched. The CDR3 runs to 19 residues. Germline loops: CDR1 LGHDT, CDR2 YNNKEL (reference sequence). Produced via immunoSEQ multiplex PCR; TCRdb's table is partial and in-frame only. The repertoire holds roughly 120,000 clones, with roughly 85% as singletons. The sequence came from a woman aged 80 or older with active or convalescent COVID-19. Sequenced sample: peripheral blood. The J gene is TRBJ1-6, the V gene TRBV3-1 (or the pseudogene TRBV3-2), with 9 bases matching TRBD1. The CDR3 region is CASSSRVGQGDSYNSPLHF. CDR3 sequence (DNA): TGTGCCAGCAGTTCAAGGGTGGGACAGGGTGATTCCTATAATTCACCCCTCCACTTT.